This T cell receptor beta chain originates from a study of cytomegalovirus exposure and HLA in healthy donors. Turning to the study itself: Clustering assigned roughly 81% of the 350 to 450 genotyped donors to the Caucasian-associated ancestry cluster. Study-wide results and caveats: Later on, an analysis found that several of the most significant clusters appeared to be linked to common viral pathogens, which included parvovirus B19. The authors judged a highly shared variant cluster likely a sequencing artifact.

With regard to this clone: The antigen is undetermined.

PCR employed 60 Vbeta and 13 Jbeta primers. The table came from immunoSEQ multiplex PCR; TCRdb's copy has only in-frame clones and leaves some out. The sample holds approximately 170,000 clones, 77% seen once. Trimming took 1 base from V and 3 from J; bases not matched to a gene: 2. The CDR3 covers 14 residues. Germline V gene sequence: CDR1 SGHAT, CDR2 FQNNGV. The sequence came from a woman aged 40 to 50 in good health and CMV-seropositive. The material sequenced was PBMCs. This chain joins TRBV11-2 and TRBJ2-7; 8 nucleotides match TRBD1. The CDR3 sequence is CASSLGQGLYEQYF. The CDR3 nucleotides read TGTGCCAGCAGCTTAGGACAGGGGCTCTACGAGCAGTACTTC. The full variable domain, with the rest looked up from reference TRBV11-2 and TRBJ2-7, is EAGVAQSPRYKIIEKRQSVAFWCNPISGHATLYWYQQILGQGPKLLIQFQNNGVVDDSQLPKDRFSAERLKGVDSTLKIQPAKLEDSAVYLCASSLGQGLYEQYFGPGTRLTVT.